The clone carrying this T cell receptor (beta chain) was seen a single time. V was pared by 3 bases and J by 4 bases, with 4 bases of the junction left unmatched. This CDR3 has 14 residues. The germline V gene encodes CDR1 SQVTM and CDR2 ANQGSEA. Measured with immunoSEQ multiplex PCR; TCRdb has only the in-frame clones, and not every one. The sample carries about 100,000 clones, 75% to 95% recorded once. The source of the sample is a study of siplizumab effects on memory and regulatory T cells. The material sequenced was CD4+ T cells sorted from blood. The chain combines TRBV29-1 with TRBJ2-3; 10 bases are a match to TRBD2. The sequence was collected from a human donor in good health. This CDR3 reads CSVETSGFPDTQYF. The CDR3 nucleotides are TGCAGCGTTGAGACTAGCGGGTTCCCAGATACGCAGTATTTT.